These 22 T cell receptor beta chains were sequenced from one sample in a study of shared clonotypes between healthy human individuals. The table came from immunoSEQ multiplex PCR; TCRdb's copy has only in-frame clones and leaves some out. This sample has 500,000 to 650,000 clones, with roughly four fifths found just once. Sequenced: PBMCs. Receptors originate from a woman in her 40s in good health. Some clones in this sample may be carry-over from other donors' samples.

The chain joins TRBV30 to TRBJ1-3; D gene unclear. The CDR3 loop spans 16 amino acids. Germline V lookup: CDR1 GTSNPN, CDR2 SVGIG (reference sequence). V was trimmed by 1 base and J by 1 base, leaving 14 bases between them. The CDR3 protein is CAWSATWKASGNTIYF. CDR3 DNA: TGTGCCTGGAGTGCCACTTGGAAGGCGTCTGGAAACACCATATATTTT.

Only a few counts were recorded for this clone. V usage is TRBV15 and J usage is TRBJ2-7; tentatively, D is TRBD1 or TRBD2 (6 bases each). Per the germline V gene, CDR1 is LNHNV and CDR2 is YYDKDF (reference sequence). The CDR3 is 15 amino acids. V was pared by 2 bases and J by 2 bases, with 13 bases between. CDR3 protein: CATSRLYGGPYEQYF. The DNA of the CDR3 is TGTGCCACCAGCAGACTCTACGGGGGCCCCTACGAGCAGTACTTC.

The chain uses TRBV30 and TRBJ2-5; TRBD2 agrees at 14 bases. The CDR3 extends over 15 amino acids. J lost 2 bases, V lost 4 bases, and 3 bases had no gene match. Looked up from germline, CDR1 is GTSNPN and CDR2 is SVGIG (reference sequence). The CDR3 DNA follows: TGTGCCTGGACCCGGACTAGCGGGGGGCAAGAGACCCAGTACTTC. This gives the protein CAWTRTSGGQETQYF.

The rearrangement joins TRBV29-1 to TRBJ2-1, with 11 positions matching TRBD2. The CDR3 runs 13 residues. With 8 bases clipped from V and 4 bases from J, the junction kept 4 bases outside the gene matches. Germline assignment: CDR1 SQVTM and CDR2 ANQGSEA. The chain's CDR3 is CSLAGGYYNEQFF. Here the CDR3 DNA reads TGCAGCTTAGCGGGAGGGTATTACAATGAGCAGTTCTTC.

J is TRBJ2-3 and V is TRBV5-1, with D uncertain. The V end was cut by 4 bases, the J end by 1 base, with 13 bases between. Germline-derived CDR1 and CDR2 are SGHRS and YFSETQ. The CDR3 covers 15 residues. The CDR3 here is CASSTISGGTDTQYF. The CDR3 DNA is TGCGCCAGCAGCACAATCTCTGGCGGCACAGATACGCAGTATTTT.

V usage is TRBV5-1 and J usage is TRBJ2-3; possibly TRBD2 for D (5 bases). Germline CDR1 reads SGHRS; CDR2 reads YFSETQ. The CDR3 runs to 14 residues. V lost 0 bases to trimming and J lost 4 bases, with 9 bases between them. This chain's CDR3 is CASSLGGPPDTQYF. The CDR3 DNA follows: TGCGCCAGCAGCTTGGGAGGGCCCCCAGATACGCAGTATTTT.

The V and J genes are TRBV7-2 and TRBJ2-1; D might be TRBD2 (5 bases). V lost 1 base, J lost 9 bases, and 13 bases lay in between. CDR1 and CDR2 (germline): SGHTA, FQGNSA. CDR3 size: 14 residues. CDR3 in amino acids: CASSLVPTGSEQFF. The DNA of the CDR3 is TGTGCCAGCAGCTTAGTTCCTACGGGGAGTGAGCAGTTCTTC.

This rearrangement joins TRBV11-3 to TRBJ2-1; 11 bases are shared with TRBD2. V was pared by 5 bases and J by 9 bases, with 9 bases of the junction left unmatched. The CDR3 extends over 15 amino acids. Germline V gene sequence: CDR1 SGHNT, CDR2 YENEEA. CDR3 bases: TGTGCCAGCAGCCATAGCGGGAGGGCCCGGGGTGAGCAGTTCTTC. Its translation: CASSHSGRARGEQFF.

The rearrangement joins TRBV5-1 to TRBJ2-7; 8 nucleotides align to TRBD2. V was pared by 2 bases and J by 0 bases, with 4 bases of the junction left unmatched. The CDR3 is 15 residues long. CDR1 is SGHRS, CDR2 YFSETQ, per germline. DNA of the CDR3: TGCGCCAGCAGCTTCACTAGCGGAGACTCCTACGAGCAGTACTTC. Its protein product is CASSFTSGDSYEQYF.

This clone was detected only a few times. The V call is TRBV15, the J call TRBJ1-3; unclear D gene. This CDR3 contains 14 residues. Germline V lookup: CDR1 LNHNV, CDR2 YYDKDF (reference sequence). V was cut by 7 bases and J by 4 bases, with 14 bases left in between. As DNA, the CDR3 is TGTGCCACCACACCTGAAAACATCGGAAACACCATATATTTT. It specifies CATTPENIGNTIYF. Complete variable domain (other parts from reference TRBV15 and TRBJ1-3): DAMVIQNPRYQVTQFGKPVTLSCSQTLNHNVMYWYQQKSSQAPKLLFHYYDKDFNNEADTPDNFQSRRPNTSFCFLDIRSPGLGDTAMYLCATTPENIGNTIYFGEGSWLTVV.

Remarks on this clone: The same CDR3 also results from other DNA sequences found in this sample. This sequence joins TRBV7-3 and TRBJ2-1; unclear D gene. Germline values: CDR1 SGHTA, CDR2 FQGTGA. This CDR3 contains 13 residues. V was trimmed by 3 bases and J by 0 bases, leaving 3 bases between them. The CDR3 DNA reads TGTGCCAGCAGCTTGGGCTCCTACAATGAGCAGTTCTTC. This translates into CASSLGSYNEQFF.

About this clone: One end of the junction fails to match germline, which may point to a read error. The chain has TRBV2 and TRBJ2-5, with a possible D match to TRBD1 (5 bases). The CDR3 is 12 residues long. Per germline, CDR1 SNHLY and CDR2 FYNNEI. Here the CDR3 DNA reads TGTGTCAGCAGTGATAGGGGAGAGACCCAGTACTTC. Translating gives CVSSDRGETQYF.

This clone was found a few times. The rearrangement links TRBV11-2 to TRBJ1-3, with D unresolved. V lost 3 bases, J lost 4 bases, and 10 bases lay in between. The CDR3 length is 14 residues. From germline, CDR1 is SGHAT and CDR2 FQNNGV. The CDR3 here is CASSFRTWGNTIYF. The DNA of the CDR3 is TGTGCCAGCAGCTTTCGAACGTGGGGAAACACCATATATTTT.

The CDR3 nucleotides are TGTGCCACCTCCTTTCAGGCCAGTCTCCGGCATTTT. It yields the protein CATSFQASLRHF. V usage is TRBV28 and J usage is TRBJ1-5; no reliable D call. The germline V gene encodes CDR1 MDHEN and CDR2 SYDVKM. The CDR3 consists of 12 residues. Trimming took off 10 bases at V and 15 bases at J, with 22 bases between the two ends.

The gene calls are TRBV30 and TRBJ2-1; possibly TRBD1 or TRBD2 for D (5 bases each). Trimming removed 2 bases from V and 2 bases from J, with 13 bases in between. Germline V CDR1 and CDR2: GTSNPN, SVGIG (reference sequence). The CDR3 runs to 15 residues. DNA for the CDR3: TGTGCCTGGAGTACGGGACGGCCGACCTACAATGAGCAGTTCTTC. Encoded protein: CAWSTGRPTYNEQFF.

This clone turned up a few times. The gene calls are TRBV6-1 and TRBJ2-7, with 10 nucleotides matching TRBD1. There are 15 residues in the CDR3. Trimming removed 3 bases from V and 2 bases from J; junction bases left unmatched: 4. The germline V gene has CDR1 MNHNS and CDR2 SASEGT. The CDR3 loop is CASSDRTGGAYEQYF. As DNA, the CDR3 is TGTGCCAGCAGTGACCGGACAGGGGGGGCCTACGAGCAGTACTTC.

The chain recombines TRBV28 with TRBJ2-2; maybe TRBD1 (6 bases). Germline lookup yields CDR1 MDHEN and CDR2 SYDVKM. The V end lost 6 bases, the J end lost 1 base, and 15 bases lay between the germline ends. The CDR3 sequence is 16 residues long. The CDR3 region is CASRPSGARNTGELFF. The CDR3, as DNA: TGTGCCAGCAGGCCCTCAGGGGCTAGGAACACCGGGGAGCTGTTTTTT. The full variable domain, in which reference TRBV28 and TRBJ2-2 provide the parts outside the CDR3, is DVKVTQSSRYLVKRTGEKVFLECVQDMDHENMFWYRQDPGLGLRLIYFSYDVKMKEKGDIPEGYSVSREKKERFSLILESASTNQTSMYLCASRPSGARNTGELFFGEGSRLTVL.

In its sample, this clone was seen a few times. Other DNA sequences in this sample translate to the same CDR3. The V and J genes are TRBV11-2 and TRBJ2-7; TRBD2 matches at 12 bases. J lost 2 bases, V lost 1 base, and 0 bases had no gene match. This CDR3 comprises 15 residues. Germline CDR1 SGHAT, CDR2 FQNNGV. The CDR3 DNA reads as TGTGCCAGCAGCTTAGGACTAGCGGGAGCCTACGAGCAGTACTTC. Its protein product is CASSLGLAGAYEQYF.

This clone occurred a few times. The chain uses TRBV29-1 and TRBJ1-1, with 9 bases identical to TRBD1. This CDR3 has 13 amino acids. Germline V gives CDR1 SQVTM, CDR2 ANQGSEA. The J segment lost 1 base and the V segment lost 7 bases, leaving 4 bases of the junction unmatched. CDR3 protein: CSARQGGNTEAFF. Here the CDR3 DNA reads TGCAGCGCTAGACAGGGGGGGAACACTGAAGCTTTCTTT.

The CDR3 is CASSPLQGETEAFF. The CDR3 nucleotides are TGTGCCAGCTCACCGTTACAGGGGGAGACGGAAGCTTTCTTT. This sequence joins TRBV18 and TRBJ1-1, with TRBD1 matching 8 bases. The V gene end was trimmed by 3 bases and the J gene end by 8 bases; junction bases not matched to a gene: 8. The CDR3 contains 14 residues. Per the germline V gene, CDR1 is KGHSH and CDR2 is LQKENI. Supplemented by reference TRBV18 and TRBJ1-1, the full variable domain reads NAGVMQNPRHLVRRRGQEARLRCSPMKGHSHVYWYRQLPEEGLKFMVYLQKENIIDESGMPKERFSAEFPKEGPSILRIQQVVRGDSAAYFCASSPLQGETEAFFGQGTRLTVV.

The V gene is TRBV19, the J gene TRBJ1-2, with 8 positions matching TRBD1. CDR3 length: 14 residues. The germline CDR1 and CDR2 sequences are LNHDA and SQIVND (reference sequence). V lost 6 bases and J lost 3; bases outside the gene matches: 6. Written as DNA, the CDR3 is TGTGCCAGTAGCCTACAGGGGGTGGACTATGGCTACACCTTC. Translation gives CASSLQGVDYGYTF.

The chain recombines TRBV6-1 with TRBJ2-7; D is ambiguous. The CDR3 contains 16 residues. Trimming shortened V by 0 bases and J by 3 bases, and 15 bases separated the two germline ends. CDR1 is MNHNS, CDR2 SASEGT, per germline. CDR3 protein: CASSEALGAISYEQYF. CDR3 DNA sequence: TGTGCCAGCAGTGAAGCGTTAGGAGCGATAAGCTACGAGCAGTACTTC.